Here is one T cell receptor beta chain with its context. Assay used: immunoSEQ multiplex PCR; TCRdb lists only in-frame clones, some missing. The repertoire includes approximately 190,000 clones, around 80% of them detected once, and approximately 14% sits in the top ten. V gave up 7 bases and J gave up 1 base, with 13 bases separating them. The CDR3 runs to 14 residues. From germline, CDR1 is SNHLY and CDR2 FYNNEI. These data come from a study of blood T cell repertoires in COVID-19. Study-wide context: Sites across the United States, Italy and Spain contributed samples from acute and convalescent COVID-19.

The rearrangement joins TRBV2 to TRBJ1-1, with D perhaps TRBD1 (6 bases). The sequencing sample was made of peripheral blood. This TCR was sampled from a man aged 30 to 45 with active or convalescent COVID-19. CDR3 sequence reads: CASTSQGGNTEAFF. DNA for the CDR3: TGTGCCAGCACTTCTCAAGGGGGGAACACTGAAGCTTTCTTT.